These 16 T cell receptor beta chains were sequenced from one sample in a study of T-cell reconstitution after alpha-beta-depleted transplantation in children. Unique molecular identifiers were incorporated during preparation of the TCRbeta library. Each CDR3 protein is one row after TCRdb ran MiXCR on the PCR reads. The table records 150,000 to 200,000 distinct CDR3 sequences, 11% of them present only once. The starting material was PBMCs, obtained before TCRalphabeta/CD19-depleted stem cell transplant. These receptor sequences come from a boy younger than 10 with acute myeloid leukemia, due to receive a stem cell transplant.

This clonotype was counted many times. The chain recombines TRBV4-1 with TRBJ2-7; 7 bases fit TRBD1. The length of the CDR3 is 17 residues. Germline V gene sequence: CDR1 MGHRA, CDR2 YSYEKL. After removal of 0 bases from V and 2 bases from J, the junction contained 10 bases not matched to a gene. The DNA for the CDR3 is TGCGCCAGCAGCCAAGATACCGTGACAGGGATCCCCTACGAGCAGTACGTC. Translation gives CASSQDTVTGIPYEQYV.

This clonotype was counted many times. The chain couples TRBV11-2 to TRBJ2-3, with D perhaps being TRBD1 or TRBD2 (5 bases each). CDR1 is SGHAT and CDR2 is FQNNGV in the germline V gene. V was clipped by 5 bases and J by 0 bases, with 12 bases between them. CDR3 size: 15 residues. CDR3 sequence reads: CASSGGVGSTDTQYF. CDR3 in DNA: TGTGCCAGCAGCGGGGGTGTCGGAAGCACAGATACGCAGTATTTT.

This clonotype was found many times. V usage is TRBV5-6 and J usage is TRBJ2-3; TRBD1 aligns across 10 bases. Germline CDR1 reads SGHDT; CDR2 reads YYEEEE. This CDR3 comprises 14 residues. V dropped 3 bases and J dropped 7; count of bases not matched to a gene: 5. The CDR3 coding sequence is TGTGCCAGCAGCTCTGGACAGGGGGATCATACGCAGTATTTT. This encodes CASSSGQGDHTQYF.

This clonotype was counted many times. The rearrangement links TRBV4-2 to TRBJ2-5; D is possibly TRBD2 (7 bases). CDR1 LGHNA and CDR2 YNFKEQ come from the germline V gene. The CDR3 totals 16 residues. Trimming pared 0 bases from V and 4 bases from J, leaving 15 bases between. The CDR3 region is CASSQEPGGVGETQYF. In nucleotides, the CDR3 is TGTGCCAGCAGCCAAGAGCCGGGGGGCGTTGGAGAGACCCAGTACTTC.

This clonotype has at least ten counts. The V and J genes are TRBV20-1 and TRBJ2-5; D not certain. V was shortened by 3 bases and J by 1 base, with 9 bases between the two germline ends. Germline loops: CDR1 DFQATT, CDR2 SNEGSKA (reference sequence). The CDR3 spans 13 residues. As DNA, the CDR3 is TGCAGTGCTAGTTATCAGGCCCAAGAGACCCAGTACTTC. This translates into CSASYQAQETQYF.

This clonotype was counted at least ten times. The chain employs TRBV12-3 or TRBV12-4 and TRBJ2-1, with D possibly being TRBD1 (6 bases). The CDR3 is made up of 17 amino acids. V was trimmed by 5 bases and J by 0 bases, leaving 17 bases between them. The CDR3 DNA reads TGTGCCAGCAGTGGACCTACGTCAGGGGACTCCTACAATGAGCAGTTCTTC. Protein product: CASSGPTSGDSYNEQFF.

This clonotype was picked up many times. The chain has TRBV20-1 and TRBJ1-2, with D possibly being TRBD1 (6 bases). V dropped 5 bases and J dropped 6 bases, with 16 bases sitting between them. There are 13 residues in the CDR3. Germline V gives CDR1 DFQATT, CDR2 SNEGSKA (reference sequence). The CDR3: CSASHGQRNGYTF. DNA for the CDR3: TGCAGTGCTTCTCACGGACAGCGGAATGGCTACACCTTC.

The gene calls are TRBV30 and TRBJ2-3, with D possibly being TRBD1 or TRBD2 (6 bases each). Germline CDR1 reads GTSNPN; CDR2 reads SVGIG (reference sequence). The CDR3 sequence is 13 residues long. The V and J ends lost 3 bases and 7 bases respectively, with 14 bases between them. DNA for the CDR3: TGTGCCTGGAGCGCGTCGGGGGCCCATACGCAGTATTTT. Translating it yields CAWSASGAHTQYF. Full variable domain (missing parts from reference TRBV30 and TRBJ2-3): SQTIHQWPATLVQPVGSPLSLECTVEGTSNPNLYWYRQAAGRGLQLLFYSVGIGQISSEVPQNLSASRPQDRQFILSSKKLLLSDSGFYLCAWSASGAHTQYFGPGTRLTVL.

Worth noting for this clonotype: A clone one base away is much larger, so this may be a read error. The rearrangement joins TRBV20-1 to TRBJ1-2; D is ambiguous. In germline, CDR1 is DFQATT, CDR2 SNEGSKA (reference sequence). This CDR3 is 14 amino acids long. CDR3 loop: CSAPGEGVYYGDTF. In DNA, the CDR3 is TGCAGTGCTCCGGGTGAGGGCGTCTACTATGGCGACACCTTC.

This clonotype was observed at least ten times. The chain carries TRBV7-6 and TRBJ1-3; TRBD1 agrees at 7 bases. The CDR3 contains 15 residues. Germline CDR1 and CDR2: SGHVS and FNYEAQ. V lost 5 bases, J lost 0 bases, and 4 bases stayed unmatched. The CDR3 nucleotides read TGTGCCAGCAGCCGAACAGGGGACTCTGGAAACACCATATATTTT. Its protein is CASSRTGDSGNTIYF. The complete variable domain, with remaining parts taken from reference TRBV7-6 and TRBJ1-3, reads GAGVSQSPRYKVTKRGQDVALRCDPISGHVSLYWYRQALGQGPEFLTYFNYEAQQDKSGLPNDRFSAERPEGSISTLTIQRTEQRDSAMYRCASSRTGDSGNTIYFGEGSWLTVV.

This clonotype was recorded at least ten times. In DNA, the CDR3 is TGTGCCAGCAGCTTAATCTCGGGCGGGTTAGCGGCCCAGTACTTC. It is translated as CASSLISGGLAAQYF. The rearrangement links TRBV7-6 to TRBJ2-5; a possible D gene is TRBD2 (6 bases). The V gene lost 2 bases and the J gene lost 9 bases, with 19 bases spanning the gap. CDR1 and CDR2 from the germline V gene are SGHVS and FNYEAQ. The CDR3 covers 15 residues.

This clonotype was picked up many times. In DNA form, the CDR3 reads TGTGCCAGCAGTTTACTGACGACTAGCGGGGCCTACGAGCAGTACTTC. This encodes CASSLLTTSGAYEQYF. The chain has TRBV27 and TRBJ2-7; 11 bases line up with TRBD2. The CDR3 runs to 16 residues. The germline CDR1 and CDR2 sequences are MNHEY and SMNVEV (reference sequence). V shed 2 bases and J 2 bases; nucleotides not matched to a gene: 5.

The table lists this clonotype with many counts. The V call is TRBV28, the J call TRBJ2-3, with 15 positions matching TRBD2. This CDR3 is built from 20 residues. The trim removed 6 bases at V and 9 bases at J, leaving 22 bases unmatched. CDR1 is MDHEN and CDR2 is SYDVKM in the germline V gene. In nucleotides, the CDR3 is TGTGCCAGCAGAATTAATTCAGGATTTAGGACTAGCGGGAGGGCCGGAACGCAGTATTTT. Its translation is CASRINSGFRTSGRAGTQYF.

In this sample, this clonotype turned up a few times. J is TRBJ2-7 and V is TRBV6-1, with 7 bases fitting TRBD1. With 4 bases clipped from V and 0 bases from J, the junction kept 6 bases outside the gene matches. The CDR3 runs 15 residues. Per germline, CDR1 MNHNS and CDR2 SASEGT. The CDR3 region has the DNA TGTGCCAGCAGTGTGGGACAGTCTAGCTCCTACGAGCAGTACGTC. Translating gives CASSVGQSSSYEQYV.

In the case of this clonotype: A much larger clone sits a single nucleotide away, making a read error possible. The chain joins TRBV12-3 or TRBV12-4 to TRBJ2-4; TRBD1 might be the D (5 bases). This CDR3 contains 12 residues. The CDR3 sequence: CASSIRENIQHF. The CDR3 nucleotides read TGTGCCAGCAGTATCAGGGAAAACATTCAGCACTTC.

This clonotype was counted ten times or more. This chain links TRBV7-2 with TRBJ2-5; 8 bases align to TRBD2. J gave up 5 bases and V 0 bases, and 11 bases lay outside the gene matches. The CDR3 is made up of 17 amino acids. CDR1 and CDR2 from the germline V gene are SGHTA and FQGNSA. CDR3 bases: TGTGCCAGCAGCTTAGCGATCGGGGGGGGTAGGAGGGAGACCCAGTACTTC. Translating gives CASSLAIGGGRRETQYF.